The present entry profiles one T cell receptor (beta chain) with its context. The table came from immunoSEQ multiplex PCR; TCRdb's copy has only in-frame clones and leaves some out. The top ten clones hold 0.3% to 0.35% of a sample with approximately 88,000 clones, around 96% of them seen once. The CDR3 covers 14 residues. V was cut by 0 bases and J by 6 bases, with 9 bases left in between. CDR1 is LGHNA, CDR2 YSLEER, per germline. These data come from a study of technical replicates of blood from several donors. This receptor was obtained from a human donor in good health. This rearrangement joins TRBV4-3 to TRBJ2-1; perhaps TRBD2 as D (5 bases). The material sequenced was T cells isolated from PBMCs. CDR3: CASSQDGSANEQFF. CDR3 in DNA: TGCGCCAGCAGCCAAGATGGGAGCGCCAATGAGCAGTTCTTC.